This T cell receptor (beta chain) was recovered during a study of human T cells and chemical hapten exposure. This clonotype was seen only a few times. Germline loops: CDR1 SGHTA, CDR2 FQGNSA. The CDR3 sequence is 13 residues long. V lost 5 bases and J 7 bases, leaving 15 bases between the germline ends. Specified time point: pre-sensitization, week 0. The treatment here: therapeutic diphenylcyclopropenone sensitization with weekly scalp DPC. MiXCR, applied by TCRdb to the RACE reads, yields one record per CDR3 protein. The data contain tens of thousands of distinct CDR3 sequences, 14% of them singletons.

The input for sequencing was whole blood, taken in connection with sensitization to the hapten diphenylcyclopropenone (DPC). The source of this sequence is a woman aged 45-65 years with alopecia areata. Some clones in this sample may be carry-over from other donors' samples. V and J are TRBV7-2 and TRBJ2-7, with D tentatively TRBD1 or TRBD2 (5 bases each). The CDR3 nucleotides read TGTGCCAGCAGCCGGGACCCTAACGGAGAGCAGTACTTC. It is translated as CASSRDPNGEQYF.